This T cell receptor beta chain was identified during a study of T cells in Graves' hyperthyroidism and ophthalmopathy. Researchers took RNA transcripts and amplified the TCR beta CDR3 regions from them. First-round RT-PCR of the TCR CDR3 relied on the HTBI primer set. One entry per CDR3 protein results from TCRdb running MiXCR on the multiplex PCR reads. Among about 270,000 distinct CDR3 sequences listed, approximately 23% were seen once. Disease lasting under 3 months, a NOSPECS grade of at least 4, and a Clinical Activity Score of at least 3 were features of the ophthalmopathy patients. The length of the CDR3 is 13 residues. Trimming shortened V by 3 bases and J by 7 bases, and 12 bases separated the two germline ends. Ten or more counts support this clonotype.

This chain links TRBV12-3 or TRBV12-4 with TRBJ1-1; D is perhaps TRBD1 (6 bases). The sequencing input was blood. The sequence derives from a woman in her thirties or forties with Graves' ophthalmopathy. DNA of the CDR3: TGTGCCAGCAGTTTTGGGGGCGCCGATGAAGCTTTCTTT. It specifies CASSFGGADEAFF.